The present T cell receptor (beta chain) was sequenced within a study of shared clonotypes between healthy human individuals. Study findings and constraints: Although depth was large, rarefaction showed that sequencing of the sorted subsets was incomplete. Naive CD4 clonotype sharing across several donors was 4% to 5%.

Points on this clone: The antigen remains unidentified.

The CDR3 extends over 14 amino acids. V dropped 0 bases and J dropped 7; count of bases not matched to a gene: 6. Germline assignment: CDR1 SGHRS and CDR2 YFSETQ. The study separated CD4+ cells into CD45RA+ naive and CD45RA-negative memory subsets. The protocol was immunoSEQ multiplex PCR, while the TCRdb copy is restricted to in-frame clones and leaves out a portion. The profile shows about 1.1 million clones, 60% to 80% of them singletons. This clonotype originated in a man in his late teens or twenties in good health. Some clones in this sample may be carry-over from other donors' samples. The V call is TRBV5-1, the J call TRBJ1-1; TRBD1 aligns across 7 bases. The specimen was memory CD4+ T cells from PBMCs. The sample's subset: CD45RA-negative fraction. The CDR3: CASSLGQGIVEAFF. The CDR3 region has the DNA TGCGCCAGCAGCTTGGGACAGGGTATAGTTGAAGCTTTCTTT.